Sequencing of this T cell receptor beta chain was carried out in a study of tissue T cells after allogeneic stem cell transplantation. Study-wide results and caveats: Few T cell clones were shared across patients, but motif clusters showed tissue-specific shared signatures. This small cohort was clinically heterogeneous, and sampling depth was a limitation. Tissue-detected TCR repertoire was only partly captured by blood and spleen T cells.

As to time point: mouse harvest day 7 after allogeneic transplant. Tail vein injection delivered 10^7 T-cell-depleted bone marrow cells and 10^6 splenic CD5+ T cells. This mouse GVHD model was MHC-mismatched B6 to BALB/c, profiled day 7 or 14. As concerns this clone: Antigen specificity is unknown. Each gene name is a mouse one. Read sequence stops 1 residue before the CDR3 end, and the germline J gene provides the missing end.

Clones were sequenced by immunoSEQ multiplex PCR, and TCRdb holds only the in-frame ones, with some missing. The sample lists roughly 6,600 clones; around 43% were seen once. The CDR3 is 15 residues long. J gave up 0 bases and V 3 bases, and 2 bases lay outside the gene matches. CDR1 KGHPV and CDR2 FQNQEV come from the germline V gene (reference sequence). This TCR came from a female BALB/c mouse given C57BL/6 T cells with graft-versus-host disease after an allogeneic hematopoietic cell transplant. Material for sequencing was lymph node tissue. The gene calls are TRBV26 and TRBJ1-3, with TRBD1 identical over 7 bases. CDR3 sequence reads: CASSLQGGSGNTLYF. The part of the CDR3 DNA that was read is TGTGCCAGCAGTCTCCAGGGGGGTTCTGGAAATACGCTCTAT.